The clone carrying this TCR beta chain was seen more than once but under ten times. This entry belongs to a study of cytomegalovirus exposure and HLA in healthy donors. A multiplex PCR was run with 60 Vbeta primers and 13 Jbeta primers. Assay used: immunoSEQ multiplex PCR; TCRdb lists only in-frame clones, some missing. The sample shows roughly 120,000 clones, 9.5% of them seen only once. The receptor was isolated from a man aged 25 to 45 in good health and CMV-seronegative. The material sequenced was PBMCs.

The CDR3 sequence is CASSLGADQPQHF. The CDR3 DNA is TGTGCCAGTAGTTTGGGAGCCGATCAGCCCCAGCATTTT. The V and J genes are TRBV19 and TRBJ1-5, with D uncertain. With 5 bases removed from V and 5 bases from J, the gap between germline ends came to 10 bases. The CDR3 consists of 13 residues. From germline, CDR1 is LNHDA and CDR2 SQIVND (reference sequence).